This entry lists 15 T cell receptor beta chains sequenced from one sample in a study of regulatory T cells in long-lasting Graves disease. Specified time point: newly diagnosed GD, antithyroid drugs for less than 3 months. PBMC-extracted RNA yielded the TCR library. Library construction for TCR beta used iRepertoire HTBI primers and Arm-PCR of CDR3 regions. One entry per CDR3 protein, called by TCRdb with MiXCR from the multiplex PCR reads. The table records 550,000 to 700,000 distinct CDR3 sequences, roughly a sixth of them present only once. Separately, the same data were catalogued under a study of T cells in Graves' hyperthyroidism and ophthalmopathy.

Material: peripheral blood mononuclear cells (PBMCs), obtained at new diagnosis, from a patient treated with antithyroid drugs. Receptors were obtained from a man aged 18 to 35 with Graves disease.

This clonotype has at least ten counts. CDR3 nucleotides: TGCGCCAGCAGCCTCAACCCGGGACTAGGGGAGCAGTTCTTC. Its protein product is CASSLNPGLGEQFF. The rearrangement uses TRBV5-1 and TRBJ2-1; 8 nucleotides match TRBD2. Trimming removed 4 bases from V and 10 bases from J; junction bases left unmatched: 10. The CDR3 covers 14 residues. Germline lookup yields CDR1 SGHRS and CDR2 YFSETQ.

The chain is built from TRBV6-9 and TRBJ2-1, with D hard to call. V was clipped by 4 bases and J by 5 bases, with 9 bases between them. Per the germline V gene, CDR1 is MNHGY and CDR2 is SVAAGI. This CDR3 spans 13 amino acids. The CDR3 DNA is TGTGCCAGCAGTTCTCGAGGTGACAATGAGCAGTTCTTC. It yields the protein CASSSRGDNEQFF.

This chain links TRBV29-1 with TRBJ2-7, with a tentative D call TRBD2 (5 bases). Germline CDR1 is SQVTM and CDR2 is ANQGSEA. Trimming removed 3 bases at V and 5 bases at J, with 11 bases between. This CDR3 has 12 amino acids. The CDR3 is CSVDGVHHEQYF. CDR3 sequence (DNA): TGCAGCGTTGACGGGGTTCACCACGAGCAGTACTTC.

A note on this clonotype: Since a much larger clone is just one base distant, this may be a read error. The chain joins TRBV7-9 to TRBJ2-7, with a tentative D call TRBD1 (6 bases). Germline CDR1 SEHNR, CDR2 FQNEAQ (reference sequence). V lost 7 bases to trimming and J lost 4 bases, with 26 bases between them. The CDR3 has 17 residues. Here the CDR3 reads CASTSSGVGQGLYEQYF. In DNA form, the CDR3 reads TGTGCCAGCACCTCGTCTGGCGTGGGGCAGGGGCTATACGAGCAGTACTTC.

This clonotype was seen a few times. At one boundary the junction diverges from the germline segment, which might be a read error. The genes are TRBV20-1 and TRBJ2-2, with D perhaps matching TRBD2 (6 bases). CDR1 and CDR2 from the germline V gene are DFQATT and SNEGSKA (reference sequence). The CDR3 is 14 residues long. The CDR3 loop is CNARLVLGTGELFF. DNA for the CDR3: TGCAATGCTAGACTAGTTCTGGGAACCGGGGAGCTGTTTTTT.

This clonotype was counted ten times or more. The CDR3 DNA reads as TGCAGTGCTAGCCAGGGGGTTAGGTATGGCTACACCTTC. Translation: CSASQGVRYGYTF. The chain has TRBV20-1 and TRBJ1-2; 7 nucleotides match TRBD1. Trimming cost V 3 bases and J 5 bases; bases outside gene matches: 6. Germline CDR1 and CDR2: DFQATT and SNEGSKA (reference sequence). This CDR3 contains 13 residues.

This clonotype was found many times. The CDR3 DNA reads as TGTGCCAGCACGGCGGAAACCTCCACCCTCCACTTT. It translates to CASTAETSTLHF. The chain links TRBV2 to TRBJ1-6; D is unclear. V gave up 7 bases and J gave up 14 bases, with 15 bases separating them. There are 12 residues in the CDR3. Germline values: CDR1 SNHLY, CDR2 FYNNEI.

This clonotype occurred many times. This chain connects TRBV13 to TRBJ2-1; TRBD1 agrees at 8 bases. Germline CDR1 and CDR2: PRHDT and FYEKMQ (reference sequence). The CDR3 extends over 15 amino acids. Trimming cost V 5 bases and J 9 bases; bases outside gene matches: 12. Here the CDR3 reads CASSVGQGVHAEQFF. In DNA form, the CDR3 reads TGTGCCAGCAGCGTCGGACAGGGCGTGCATGCTGAGCAGTTCTTC.

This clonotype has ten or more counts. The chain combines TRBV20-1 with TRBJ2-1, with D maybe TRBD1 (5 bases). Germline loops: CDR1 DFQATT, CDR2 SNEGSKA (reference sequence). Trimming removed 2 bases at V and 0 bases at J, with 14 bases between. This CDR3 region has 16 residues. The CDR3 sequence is CSARTSDSPSYNEQFF. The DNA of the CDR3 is TGCAGTGCTAGAACCTCAGACAGCCCCTCCTACAATGAGCAGTTCTTC.

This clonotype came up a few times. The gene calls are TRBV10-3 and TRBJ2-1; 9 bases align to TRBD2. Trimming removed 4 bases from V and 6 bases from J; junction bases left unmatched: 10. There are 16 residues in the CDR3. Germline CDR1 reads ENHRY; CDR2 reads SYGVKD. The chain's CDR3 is CAISGVAGGPPNEQFF. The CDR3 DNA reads TGTGCCATCAGTGGAGTGGCGGGAGGGCCCCCCAATGAGCAGTTCTTC.

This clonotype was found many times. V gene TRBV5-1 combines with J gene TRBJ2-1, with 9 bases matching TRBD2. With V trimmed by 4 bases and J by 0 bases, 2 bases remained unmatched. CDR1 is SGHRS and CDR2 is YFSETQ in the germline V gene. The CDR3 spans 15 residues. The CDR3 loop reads CASSASGDSYNEQFF. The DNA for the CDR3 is TGCGCCAGCAGCGCTAGCGGGGACTCCTACAATGAGCAGTTCTTC.

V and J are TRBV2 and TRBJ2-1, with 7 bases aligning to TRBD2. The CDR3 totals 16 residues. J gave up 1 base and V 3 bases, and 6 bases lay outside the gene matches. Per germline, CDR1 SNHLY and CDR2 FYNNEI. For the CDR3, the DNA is TGTGCCAGCAGTGAGCTACGGGGAGGGTCCTACAATGAGCAGTTCTTC. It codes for CASSELRGGSYNEQFF.

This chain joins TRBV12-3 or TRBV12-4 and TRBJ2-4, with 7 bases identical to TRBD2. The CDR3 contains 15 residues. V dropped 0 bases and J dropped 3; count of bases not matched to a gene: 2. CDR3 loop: CASSLAGGVKNIQYF. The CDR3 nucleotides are TGTGCCAGCAGTTTAGCGGGAGGGGTCAAAAACATTCAGTACTTC.

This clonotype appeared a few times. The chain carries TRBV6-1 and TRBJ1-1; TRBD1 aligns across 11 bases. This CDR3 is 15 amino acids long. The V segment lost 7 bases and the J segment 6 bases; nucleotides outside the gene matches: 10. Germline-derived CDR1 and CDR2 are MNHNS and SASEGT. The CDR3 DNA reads TGTGCCAGCACCAAACCGGGACAGGGGGACGCTGAAGCTTTCTTT. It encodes CASTKPGQGDAEAFF.

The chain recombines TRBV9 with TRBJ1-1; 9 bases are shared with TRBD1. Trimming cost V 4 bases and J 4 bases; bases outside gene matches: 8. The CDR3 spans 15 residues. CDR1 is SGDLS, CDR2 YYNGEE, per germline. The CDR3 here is CASSPNDRGGTEAFF. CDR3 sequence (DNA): TGTGCCAGCAGCCCGAACGACAGGGGGGGCACTGAAGCTTTCTTT.